Listed here are 8 T cell receptor beta chains from one sample, sequenced in a study of cytomegalovirus exposure and HLA in healthy donors. PCR was performed using 60 Vbeta and 13 Jbeta primers. Here immunoSEQ multiplex PCR was the method, and the copy in TCRdb shows in-frame clones only, minus some. The sample has over 130,000 clones, under 70% seen once. Sample: PBMCs. These receptors were taken from a woman in her sixties or seventies in good health and CMV-seronegative.

The genes are TRBV6-1 and TRBJ2-7; possible D gene TRBD1, 6 bases. Germline lookup yields CDR1 MNHNS and CDR2 SASEGT. V was clipped by 5 bases and J by 0 bases, with 14 bases between them. The CDR3 has 15 residues. The chain's CDR3 is CASSSDRSSSYEQYF. CDR3 DNA sequence: TGTGCCAGCAGTTCGGACAGATCGAGCTCCTACGAGCAGTACTTC.

Of note for this clone: Additional DNA sequences in this sample encode the identical CDR3. The chain has TRBV5-1 and TRBJ2-1; 12 nucleotides line up with TRBD2. The CDR3 is 14 amino acids. The germline gives CDR1 SGHRS, CDR2 YFSETQ. The J segment lost 6 bases and the V segment lost 7 bases, leaving 5 bases of the junction unmatched. The CDR3 loop reads CASSLAGGPNEQFF. The DNA for the CDR3 is TGCGCCAGCTCGCTAGCGGGAGGGCCCAATGAGCAGTTCTTC.

V gene TRBV5-4 combines with J gene TRBJ1-2, with D perhaps matching TRBD1 (6 bases). This CDR3 is built from 15 residues. From germline, CDR1 is SGHNT and CDR2 YYREEE (reference sequence). V gave up 2 bases and J gave up 5 bases, with 16 bases separating them. CDR3 coding DNA: TGTGCCAGCAGCTTCTTAACCGGGACACAGTATGGCTACACCTTC. Protein sequence: CASSFLTGTQYGYTF.

The V call is TRBV19, the J call TRBJ2-5; possibly TRBD2 for D (6 bases). This CDR3 has 15 residues. Germline V gene sequence: CDR1 LNHDA, CDR2 SQIVND (reference sequence). The V end was cut by 5 bases, the J end by 4 bases, with 17 bases between. The CDR3 is CASSQGPKAGETQYF. In DNA form, the CDR3 reads TGTGCCAGTAGTCAGGGTCCCAAAGCGGGAGAGACCCAGTACTTC. Full variable domain (missing parts from reference TRBV19 and TRBJ2-5): DGGITQSPKYLFRKEGQNVTLSCEQNLNHDAMYWYRQDPGQGLRLIYYSQIVNDFQKGDIAEGYSVSREKKESFPLTVTSAQKNPTAFYLCASSQGPKAGETQYFGPGTRLLVL.

This clone has a single count. This chain uses TRBV4-2 with TRBJ1-4; 8 positions match TRBD1. V gave up 4 bases and J gave up 4 bases; unmatched junction bases: 8. In germline, CDR1 is LGHNA, CDR2 YNFKEQ. This CDR3 contains 16 residues. CDR3 in DNA: TGTGCCAGCAGCCCCCATACGACAGGGGTTAATGAAAAACTGTTTTTT. Its protein product is CASSPHTTGVNEKLFF.

This clone was counted only a few times. The chain links TRBV5-4 to TRBJ2-2, with TRBD2 matching 16 bases. The CDR3 is 16 amino acids. Germline V gene lookup returns CDR1 SGHNT and CDR2 YYREEE (reference sequence). The J segment lost 5 bases and the V segment lost 3 bases, leaving 1 base of the junction unmatched. The CDR3 loop is CASSWGLAGGTGELFF. The CDR3 DNA sequence: TGTGCCAGCAGCTGGGGACTAGCGGGGGGGACCGGGGAGCTGTTTTTT.

The chain couples TRBV19 to TRBJ2-1; 12 positions match TRBD2. The CDR3 extends over 16 amino acids. V lost 3 bases, J lost 2 bases, and 2 bases stayed unmatched. Per the germline V gene, CDR1 is LNHDA and CDR2 is SQIVND (reference sequence). The CDR3: CASSIGLAGPYNEQFF. The DNA of the CDR3 is TGTGCCAGTAGTATCGGACTAGCGGGACCCTACAATGAGCAGTTCTTC.

V and J are TRBV5-5 and TRBJ2-5; TRBD2 agrees at 8 bases. TRBJ2-7 matches the DNA end more closely, so the J call is doubtful. The germline V gene encodes CDR1 SGHKS and CDR2 YYEKEE (reference sequence). The CDR3 runs to 16 residues. CDR3 in amino acids: CASSLDPDKREYEQYF. The CDR3 DNA is TGTGCCAGCAGCTTGGACCCCGATAAGCGGGAGTACGAGCAGTACTTC.